This T cell receptor beta chain was captured by sequencing in a study of prognosis after radiotherapy for stage I lung cancer. Multiplex PCR in two rounds served to amplify TCR beta CDR3 from genomic DNA. First-round PCR, the initial amplification, used primers specific to each TRBV and TRBJ gene. Each CDR3 protein is one row after TCRdb ran MiXCR on the multiplex PCR reads. The sample lists tens of thousands of distinct CDR3 sequences; 26% were seen once. The V and J ends lost 7 bases and 5 bases, in that order; junction bases with no gene match: 5. The V gene's germline CDR1 is LGHDT and CDR2 YNNKEL (reference sequence). CDR3 length: 13 residues.

The material was PBMCs, obtained before or after stereotactic body radiation therapy (not recorded which). The receptor was derived from a donor of 50 years or more with non-small cell lung cancer. The gene calls are TRBV3-1 and TRBJ1-1, with TRBD1 identical over 9 bases. The CDR3 sequence is CASNTGGGTEAFF. The CDR3 nucleotides are TGTGCCAGCAACACAGGGGGCGGAACTGAAGCTTTCTTT.